Below, 5 T cell receptor beta chains from the same sample are listed, as sequenced in a study of metastatic and nonmetastatic thyroid tumors. All patients reached thyroid surgery having received no treatment beforehand. MiXCR re-clonotyped the PCR reads for TCRdb. The sample yields roughly 20,000 clones, 29% seen once. The specimen was tumor tissue. The receptors derive from a female donor with papillary thyroid cancer or a benign thyroid nodule (not recorded which). Some clones in this sample may be carry-over from other donors' samples.

The rearrangement joins TRBV6-1 to TRBJ1-2, with 9 bases aligning to TRBD1. Germline CDR1 is MNHNS and CDR2 is SASEGT. The ends lost 6 bases at V and 6 bases at J; junction bases unmatched: 5. The CDR3 covers 13 residues. The CDR3 spells CASRWDREDGYTF. The CDR3 nucleotides read TGTGCCAGCAGATGGGACAGGGAGGATGGCTACACCTTC.

This chain uses TRBV5-4 with TRBJ2-7; TRBD2 matches at 8 bases. Germline lookup yields CDR1 SGHNT and CDR2 YYREEE (reference sequence). The V gene end was trimmed by 4 bases and the J gene end by 0 bases; junction bases not matched to a gene: 6. This CDR3 is 15 amino acids long. CDR3 DNA sequence: TGTGCCAGCAGCCCAACAGCGGGGGCCTCCTACGAGCAGTACTTC. It translates to CASSPTAGASYEQYF.

The DNA for the CDR3 is TGTGCCAGCAGCCAAGCAGACAGGACCTTTAATGAAAAACTGTTTTTT. It specifies CASSQADRTFNEKLFF. This chain connects TRBV4-2 to TRBJ1-4, with a tentative D call TRBD1 (6 bases). Deletions cut 1 base from V and 4 bases from J, with 13 bases between. This CDR3 is built from 16 residues. Germline V gives CDR1 LGHNA, CDR2 YNFKEQ.

This clone was seen at least ten times. A much more abundant neighbour one base away suggests this may be a read error. This specimen includes other DNA sequences encoding the same CDR3. The V call is TRBV10-3, the J call TRBJ2-3; tentative D call: TRBD2 (6 bases). The CDR3 spans 16 residues. V gave up 6 bases and J gave up 4 bases, with 20 bases separating them. Germline V CDR1 and CDR2: ENHRY, SYGVKD. The CDR3 loop is CAIREPGAGSADTQYF. The DNA for the CDR3 is TGTGCCATCAGGGAACCTGGGGCGGGAAGTGCAGATACGCAGTATTTT.

This clone has a handful of counts. V and J are TRBV28 and TRBJ2-2, with no clear D. The CDR3 is 11 residues long. Trimming took off 7 bases at V and 7 bases at J, with 7 bases between the two ends. CDR1 and CDR2 (germline): MDHEN, SYDVKM. CDR3 residues: CASNSGGELFF. CDR3 nucleotides: TGTGCCAGCAACAGTGGCGGGGAGCTGTTTTTT.